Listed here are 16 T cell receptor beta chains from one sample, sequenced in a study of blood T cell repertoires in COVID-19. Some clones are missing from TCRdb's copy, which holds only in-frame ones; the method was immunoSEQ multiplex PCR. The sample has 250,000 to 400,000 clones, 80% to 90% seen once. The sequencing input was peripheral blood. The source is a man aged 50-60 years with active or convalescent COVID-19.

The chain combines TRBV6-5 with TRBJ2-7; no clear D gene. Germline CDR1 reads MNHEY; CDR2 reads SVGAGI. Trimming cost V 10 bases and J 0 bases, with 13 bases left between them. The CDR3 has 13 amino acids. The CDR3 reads CATPRPGSYEQYF. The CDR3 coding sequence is TGTGCCACCCCGAGGCCGGGCTCCTACGAGCAGTACTTC.

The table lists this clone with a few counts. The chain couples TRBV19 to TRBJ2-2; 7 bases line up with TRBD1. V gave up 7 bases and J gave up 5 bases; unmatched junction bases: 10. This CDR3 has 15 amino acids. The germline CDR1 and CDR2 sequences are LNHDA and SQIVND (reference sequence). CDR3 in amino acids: CASKDRSIGTGELFF. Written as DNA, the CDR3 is TGTGCCAGTAAGGACAGGTCCATCGGGACCGGGGAGCTGTTTTTT. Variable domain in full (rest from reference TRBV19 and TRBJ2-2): DGGITQSPKYLFRKEGQNVTLSCEQNLNHDAMYWYRQDPGQGLRLIYYSQIVNDFQKGDIAEGYSVSREKKESFPLTVTSAQKNPTAFYLCASKDRSIGTGELFFGEGSRLTVL.

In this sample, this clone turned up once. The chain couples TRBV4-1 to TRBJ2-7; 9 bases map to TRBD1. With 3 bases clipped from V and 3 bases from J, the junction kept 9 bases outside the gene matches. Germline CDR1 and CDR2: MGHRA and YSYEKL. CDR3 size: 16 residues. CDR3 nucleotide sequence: TGCGCCAGCAGCCAGGGACCAAGGGGACAGGGCTACGAGCAGTACTTC. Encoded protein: CASSQGPRGQGYEQYF.

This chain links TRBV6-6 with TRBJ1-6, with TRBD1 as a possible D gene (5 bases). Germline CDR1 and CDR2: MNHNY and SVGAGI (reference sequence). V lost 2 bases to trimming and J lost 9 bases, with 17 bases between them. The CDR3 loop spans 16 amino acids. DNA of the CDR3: TGTGCCAGCAGTTACCCGCAGGGCGTCCGAACTTCACCCCTCCACTTT. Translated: CASSYPQGVRTSPLHF.

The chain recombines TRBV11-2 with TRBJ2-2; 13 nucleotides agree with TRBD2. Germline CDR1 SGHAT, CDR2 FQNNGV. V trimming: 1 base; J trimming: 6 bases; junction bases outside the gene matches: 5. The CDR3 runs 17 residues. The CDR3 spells CASSLGLAGGHAGELFF. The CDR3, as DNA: TGTGCCAGCAGCTTAGGACTAGCGGGAGGCCACGCCGGGGAGCTGTTTTTT.

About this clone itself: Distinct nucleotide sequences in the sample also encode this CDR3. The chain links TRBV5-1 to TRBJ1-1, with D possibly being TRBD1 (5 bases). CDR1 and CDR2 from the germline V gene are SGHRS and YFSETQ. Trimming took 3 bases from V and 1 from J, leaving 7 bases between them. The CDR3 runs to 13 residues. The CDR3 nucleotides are TGCGCCAGCAGCTCAGGACAGAACACTGAAGCTTTCTTT. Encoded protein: CASSSGQNTEAFF.

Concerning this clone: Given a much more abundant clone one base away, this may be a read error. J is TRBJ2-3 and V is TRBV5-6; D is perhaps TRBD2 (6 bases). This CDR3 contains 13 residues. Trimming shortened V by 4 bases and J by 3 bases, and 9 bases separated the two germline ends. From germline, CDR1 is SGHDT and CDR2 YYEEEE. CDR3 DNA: TGTGCCAGCAGCCCGAGCGGGACAGATACGCAGTATTTT. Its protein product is CASSPSGTDTQYF. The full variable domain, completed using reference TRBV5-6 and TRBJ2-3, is DAGVTQSPTHLIKTRGQQVTLRCSPKSGHDTVSWYQQALGQGPQFIFQYYEEEERQRGNFPDRFSGHQFPNYSSELNVNALLLGDSALYLCASSPSGTDTQYFGPGTRLTVL.

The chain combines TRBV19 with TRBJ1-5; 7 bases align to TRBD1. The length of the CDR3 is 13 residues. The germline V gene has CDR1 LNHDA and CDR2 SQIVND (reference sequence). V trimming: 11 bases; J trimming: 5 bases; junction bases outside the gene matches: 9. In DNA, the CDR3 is TGTGCCTCAAAAGCCGACAGGGATCAGCCCCAGCATTTT. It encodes CASKADRDQPQHF.

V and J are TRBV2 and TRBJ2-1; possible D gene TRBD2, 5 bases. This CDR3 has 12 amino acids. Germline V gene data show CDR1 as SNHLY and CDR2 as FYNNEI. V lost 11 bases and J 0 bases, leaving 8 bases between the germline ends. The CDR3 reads CAGSFSYNEQFF. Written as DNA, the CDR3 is TGTGCCGGGAGTTTCTCCTACAATGAGCAGTTCTTC.

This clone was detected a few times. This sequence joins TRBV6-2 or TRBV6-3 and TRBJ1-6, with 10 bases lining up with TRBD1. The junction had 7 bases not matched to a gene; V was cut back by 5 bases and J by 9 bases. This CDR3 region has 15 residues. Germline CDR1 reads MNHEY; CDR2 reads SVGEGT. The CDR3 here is CASSRTGTGVSPLHF. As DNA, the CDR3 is TGTGCCAGCAGTCGAACCGGGACAGGGGTTTCACCCCTCCACTTT.

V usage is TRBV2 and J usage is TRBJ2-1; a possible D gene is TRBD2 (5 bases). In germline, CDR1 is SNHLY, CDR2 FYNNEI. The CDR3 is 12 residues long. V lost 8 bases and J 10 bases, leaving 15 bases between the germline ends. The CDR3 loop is CASGGDGREQFF. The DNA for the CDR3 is TGTGCCAGCGGAGGAGACGGTCGGGAGCAGTTCTTC.

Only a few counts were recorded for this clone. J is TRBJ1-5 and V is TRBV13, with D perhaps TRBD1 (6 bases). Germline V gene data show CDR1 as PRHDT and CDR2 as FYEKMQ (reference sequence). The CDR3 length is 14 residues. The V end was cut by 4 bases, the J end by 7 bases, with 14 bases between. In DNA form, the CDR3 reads TGTGCCAGCAGCTCTACCAGGGGTGGGCAGCCCCAGCATTTT. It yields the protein CASSSTRGGQPQHF. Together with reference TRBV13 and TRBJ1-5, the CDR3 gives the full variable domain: AAGVIQSPRHLIKEKRETATLKCYPIPRHDTVYWYQQGPGQDPQFLISFYEKMQSDKGSIPDRFSAQQFSDYHSELNMSSLELGDSALYFCASSSTRGGQPQHFGDGTRLSIL.

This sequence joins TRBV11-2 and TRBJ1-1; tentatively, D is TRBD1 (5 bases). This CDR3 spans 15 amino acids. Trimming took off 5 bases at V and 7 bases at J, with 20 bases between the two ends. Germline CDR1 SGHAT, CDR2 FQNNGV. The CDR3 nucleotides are TGTGCCAGCAGCACAGGATTAGAAAGAAGTAATGAAGCTTTCTTT. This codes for CASSTGLERSNEAFF.

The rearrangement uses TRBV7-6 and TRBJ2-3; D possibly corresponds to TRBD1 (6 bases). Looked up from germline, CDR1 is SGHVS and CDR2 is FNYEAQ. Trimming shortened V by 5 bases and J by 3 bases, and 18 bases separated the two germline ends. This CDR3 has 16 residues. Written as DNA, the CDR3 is TGTGCCAGCAGCGAAATACAGGGAACCGGAACAGATACGCAGTATTTT. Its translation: CASSEIQGTGTDTQYF.

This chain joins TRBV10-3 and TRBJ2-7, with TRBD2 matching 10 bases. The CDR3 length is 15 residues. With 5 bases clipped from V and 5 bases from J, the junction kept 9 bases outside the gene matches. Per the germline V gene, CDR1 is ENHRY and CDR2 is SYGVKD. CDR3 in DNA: TGTGCCATCAGTTTGAGCGGGGGGGGTAGCGACGAGCAGTACTTC. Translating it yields CAISLSGGGSDEQYF.

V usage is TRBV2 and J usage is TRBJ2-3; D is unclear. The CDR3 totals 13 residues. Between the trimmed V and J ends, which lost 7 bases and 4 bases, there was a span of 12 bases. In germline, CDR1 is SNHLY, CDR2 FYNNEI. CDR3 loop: CASTRELADTQYF. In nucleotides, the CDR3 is TGTGCCAGCACTCGTGAGTTAGCAGATACGCAGTATTTT. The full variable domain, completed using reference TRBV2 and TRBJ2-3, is EPEVTQTPSHQVTQMGQEVILRCVPISNHLYFYWYRQILGQKVEFLVSFYNNEISEKSEIFDDQFSVERPDGSNFTLKIRSTKLEDSAMYFCASTRELADTQYFGPGTRLTVL.